Sequencing of this T cell receptor beta chain was carried out in a study of Ad26.COV2.S vaccination and SARS-CoV-2 variants. Study-level information: Recipients of Ad26.COV2.S got it intramuscularly, once or twice 56 days apart.

Treatment described: around 19 received Ad26.COV2.S at low or high dose, single or two shots; about 5 received placebo; per-sample allocation not given. On day 63 after the first injection, vaccine and placebo recipients gave samples. Here immunoSEQ multiplex PCR was the method, and the copy in TCRdb shows in-frame clones only, minus some. Of some 450,000 clones listed, roughly 88% are singletons. CDR1 and CDR2 from the germline V gene are SGHNT and YYREEE (reference sequence). The CDR3 is 14 residues long. V was trimmed by 2 bases and J by 6 bases, leaving 12 bases between them. The chain has TRBV5-4 and TRBJ2-1, with D possibly being TRBD2 (5 bases). This specimen consisted of peripheral blood, obtained in a trial of Ad26.COV2.S vaccine versus placebo. The TCR originated in a person between 18 and 65 years old who received the Ad26.COV2.S COVID-19 vaccine or a placebo. In DNA form, the CDR3 reads TGTGCCAGCAGCTTTGAGGGTGCGGGCAATGAGCAGTTCTTC. This encodes CASSFEGAGNEQFF. The complete variable domain, with remaining parts taken from reference TRBV5-4 and TRBJ2-1, reads ETGVTQSPTHLIKTRGQQVTLRCSSQSGHNTVSWYQQALGQGPQFIFQYYREEENGRGNFPPRFSGLQFPNYSSELNVNALELDDSALYLCASSFEGAGNEQFFGPGTRLTVL.